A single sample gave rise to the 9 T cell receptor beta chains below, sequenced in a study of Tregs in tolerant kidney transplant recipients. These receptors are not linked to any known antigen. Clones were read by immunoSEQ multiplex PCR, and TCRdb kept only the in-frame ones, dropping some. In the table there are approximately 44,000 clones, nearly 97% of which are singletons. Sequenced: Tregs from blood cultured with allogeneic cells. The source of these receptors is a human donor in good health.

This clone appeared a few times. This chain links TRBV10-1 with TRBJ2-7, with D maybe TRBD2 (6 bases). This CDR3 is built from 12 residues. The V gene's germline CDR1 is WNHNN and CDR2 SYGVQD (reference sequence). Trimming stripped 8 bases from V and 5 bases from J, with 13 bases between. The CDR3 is CASGRSGNEQYF. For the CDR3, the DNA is TGCGCCAGCGGGAGGTCAGGGAACGAGCAGTACTTC.

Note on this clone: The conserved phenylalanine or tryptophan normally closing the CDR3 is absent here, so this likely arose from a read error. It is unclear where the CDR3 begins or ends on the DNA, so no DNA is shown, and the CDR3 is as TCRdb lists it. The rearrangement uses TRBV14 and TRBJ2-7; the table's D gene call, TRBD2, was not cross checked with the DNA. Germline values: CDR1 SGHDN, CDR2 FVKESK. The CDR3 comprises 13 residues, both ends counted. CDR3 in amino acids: CASSQDLEGIPLL.

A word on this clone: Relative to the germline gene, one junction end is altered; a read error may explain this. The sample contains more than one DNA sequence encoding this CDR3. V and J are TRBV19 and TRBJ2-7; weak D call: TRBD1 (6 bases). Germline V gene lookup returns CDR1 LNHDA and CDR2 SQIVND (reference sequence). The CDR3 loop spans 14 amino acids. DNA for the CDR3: TGCGCCAGTAGTACCAGGGGAATTTCCTACGAGCAGTACTTC. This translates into CASSTRGISYEQYF. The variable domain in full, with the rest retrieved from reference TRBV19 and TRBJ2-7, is DGGITQSPKYLFRKEGQNVTLSCEQNLNHDAMYWYRQDPGQGLRLIYYSQIVNDFQKGDIAEGYSVSREKKESFPLTVTSAQKNPTAFYLCASSTRGISYEQYFGPGTRLTVT.

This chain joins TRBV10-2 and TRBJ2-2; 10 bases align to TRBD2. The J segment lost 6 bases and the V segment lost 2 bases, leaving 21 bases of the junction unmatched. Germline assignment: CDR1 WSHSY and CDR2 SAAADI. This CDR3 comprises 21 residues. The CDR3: CASSEPHSQLAGRRLSGELFF. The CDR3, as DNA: TGCGCCAGCAGTGAGCCCCACTCTCAACTAGCGGGGCGTCGGCTATCCGGGGAGCTGTTTTTT.

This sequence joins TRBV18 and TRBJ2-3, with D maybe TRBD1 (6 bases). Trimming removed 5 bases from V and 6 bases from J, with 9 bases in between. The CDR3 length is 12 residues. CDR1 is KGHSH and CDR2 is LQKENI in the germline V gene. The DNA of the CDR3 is TGTGCCAGCTCATTAACAGGGGATACGCAGTATTTT. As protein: CASSLTGDTQYF.

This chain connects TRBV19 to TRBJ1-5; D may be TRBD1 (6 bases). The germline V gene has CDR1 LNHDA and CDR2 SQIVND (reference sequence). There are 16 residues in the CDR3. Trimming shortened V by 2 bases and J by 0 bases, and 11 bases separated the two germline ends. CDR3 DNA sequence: TGTGCCAGTAGTATAAAGGACAGATATAGCAATCAGCCCCAGCATTTT. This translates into CASSIKDRYSNQPQHF.

In nucleotides, the CDR3 is TGTGCCAGCTCCGCCCAGGGGAACACTGAAGCTTTCTTT. Its translation: CASSAQGNTEAFF. This chain joins TRBV18 and TRBJ1-1; perhaps TRBD1 as D (5 bases). V gave up 6 bases and J gave up 1 base, with 9 bases separating them. The CDR3 loop spans 13 amino acids. CDR1 is KGHSH, CDR2 LQKENI, per germline.

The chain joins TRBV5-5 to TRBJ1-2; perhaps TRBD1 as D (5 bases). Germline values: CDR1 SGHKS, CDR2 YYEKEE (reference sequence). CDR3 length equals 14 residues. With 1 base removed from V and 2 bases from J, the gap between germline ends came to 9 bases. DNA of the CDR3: TGTGCCAGCAGCTTGTATGACAGAAACTATGGCTACACCTTC. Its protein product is CASSLYDRNYGYTF. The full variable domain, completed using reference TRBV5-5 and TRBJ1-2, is DAGVTQSPTHLIKTRGQQVTLRCSPISGHKSVSWYQQVLGQGPQFIFQYYEKEERGRGNFPDRFSARQFPNYSSELNVNALLLGDSALYLCASSLYDRNYGYTFGSGTRLTVV.

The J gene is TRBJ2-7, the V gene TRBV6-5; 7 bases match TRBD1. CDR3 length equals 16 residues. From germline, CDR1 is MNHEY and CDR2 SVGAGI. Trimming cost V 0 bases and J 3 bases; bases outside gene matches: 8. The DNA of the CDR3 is TGTGCCAGCAGTTACTCGGACAGGACCTACTTCTACGAGCAGTACTTC. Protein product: CASSYSDRTYFYEQYF.